Included here is one TCR beta chain sequence, with context. Its antigen is not identified. These data come from a study of regulatory T cells in long-lasting Graves disease. The overall study: In persistent Graves' disease, antithyroid drugs had been taken for over 5 years and TSH receptor antibodies stayed positive. Study results and limitations: Limited samples may have lowered accuracy. Persistent Graves' patients had lower TCR diversity than newly diagnosed ones.

The CDR3 spans 13 residues. Germline CDR1 is SGHRS and CDR2 is YFSETQ. The germline V and J ends were trimmed by 3 bases and 5 bases, with 9 bases remaining between them. Time point: persistent/refractory GD, antithyroid drugs over 5 years with positive TRAb. PBMC-derived RNA was used for the TCR library. CDR3-region Arm-PCR and iRepertoire HTBI primers produced the TCR beta libraries. TCRdb fed the multiplex PCR reads into MiXCR, producing one record per CDR3 protein. The table lists roughly 500,000 distinct CDR3 sequences, about 22% of them singletons, with less than 15% in the top ten. This receptor was obtained from a female donor with Graves disease. The gene calls are TRBV5-1 and TRBJ2-1; perhaps TRBD1 as D (6 bases). Here the sequenced sample was peripheral blood mononuclear cells (PBMCs), taken when the disease was refractory, from a patient treated with antithyroid drugs. The CDR3, as DNA: TGCGCCAGCAGCTCAGGGGCAGACAATGAGCAGTTCTTC. The encoded protein is CASSSGADNEQFF. The entire variable domain, with the rest obtained from reference TRBV5-1 and TRBJ2-1, is as follows: KAGVTQTPRYLIKTRGQQVTLSCSPISGHRSVSWYQQTPGQGLQFLFEYFSETQRNKGNFPGRFSGRQFSNSRSEMNVSTLELGDSALYLCASSSGADNEQFFGPGTRLTVL.